One sample yielded the 22 T cell receptor beta chains listed below, sequenced in a study of T cells after posttransplantation cyclophosphamide. Measured with immunoSEQ multiplex PCR; TCRdb has only the in-frame clones, and not every one. The sample was found to contain 25,000 to 30,000 clones, and every one recurs. Sequences were obtained from PBMCs. The receptors here all came from a woman aged 55-69 years in good health, CMV-negative, and a related stem cell transplant donor.

This clone was seen a few times. This sequence joins TRBV7-9 and TRBJ2-5; TRBD1 might be the D (6 bases). Looked up from germline, CDR1 is SEHNR and CDR2 is FQNEAQ (reference sequence). The germline V and J ends were trimmed by 6 bases and 2 bases, with 22 bases remaining between them. This CDR3 region has 17 residues. In DNA, the CDR3 is TGTGCCAGCAGTCCGCTCTTAGGGGCAGGGGCGCAAGAGACCCAGTACTTC. It yields the protein CASSPLLGAGAQETQYF.

This clone was found a few times. This chain joins TRBV6-5 and TRBJ2-4; 11 bases are a match to TRBD1. The CDR3 is made up of 15 amino acids. Germline V CDR1 and CDR2: MNHEY, SVGAGI. The J segment lost 3 bases and the V segment lost 5 bases, leaving 3 bases of the junction unmatched. The CDR3 DNA is TGTGCCAGCAGTAGGGGGACAGGGGGCAAAAACATTCAGTACTTC. Translated: CASSRGTGGKNIQYF.

This clone appeared many times. As DNA, the CDR3 is TGCGCCAGCAGCTTGGCGGCGGGAGTGGCCGGGGAGCTGTTTTTT. Translating gives CASSLAAGVAGELFF. The chain couples TRBV5-1 to TRBJ2-2; 7 bases line up with TRBD2. There are 15 residues in the CDR3. Unmatched junction bases numbered 5, after V lost 0 bases and J lost 6 bases. Germline CDR1 is SGHRS and CDR2 is YFSETQ. Full variable domain (rest looked up from reference TRBV5-1 and TRBJ2-2): KAGVTQTPRYLIKTRGQQVTLSCSPISGHRSVSWYQQTPGQGLQFLFEYFSETQRNKGNFPGRFSGRQFSNSRSEMNVSTLELGDSALYLCASSLAAGVAGELFFGEGSRLTVL.

This clone was counted many times. The rearrangement links TRBV7-9 to TRBJ1-2; 11 bases map to TRBD1. Germline V gene lookup returns CDR1 SEHNR and CDR2 FQNEAQ (reference sequence). Germline trimming cut 5 bases from V and 1 base from J; bases unmatched to any gene: 9. The CDR3 consists of 17 residues. CDR3 sequence: CASSGRRTGGVNYGYTF. CDR3 DNA: TGTGCCAGCAGCGGGCGGCGGACAGGGGGCGTTAACTATGGCTACACCTTC.

The chain uses TRBV5-1 and TRBJ1-2, with 8 positions matching TRBD1. This CDR3 spans 15 amino acids. The ends lost 4 bases at V and 1 base at J; junction bases unmatched: 6. Germline V gives CDR1 SGHRS, CDR2 YFSETQ. CDR3 DNA sequence: TGCGCCAGCAGCACAGGACAGGGACATAACTATGGCTACACCTTC. Protein sequence: CASSTGQGHNYGYTF.

This clone was recorded many times. This sequence joins TRBV9 and TRBJ2-7; 8 bases align to TRBD1. The CDR3 has 13 residues. From germline, CDR1 is SGDLS and CDR2 YYNGEE. The V gene end was trimmed by 7 bases and the J gene end by 2 bases; junction bases not matched to a gene: 5. The CDR3 loop reads CASSKQGAYEQYF. CDR3 DNA sequence: TGTGCCAGCTCAAAACAGGGGGCCTACGAGCAGTACTTC.

This clone was seen ten or more times. The chain joins TRBV24-1 to TRBJ2-5; D unresolved. CDR1 is KGHDR and CDR2 is SFDVKD in the germline V gene. The CDR3 consists of 13 residues. V was clipped by 4 bases and J by 0 bases, with 5 bases between them. CDR3 residues: CATSDVNQETQYF. The CDR3, as DNA: TGTGCCACCAGTGACGTAAACCAAGAGACCCAGTACTTC.

This chain connects TRBV6-5 to TRBJ2-1; D is unclear. V was trimmed by 6 bases and J by 4 bases, leaving 13 bases between them. CDR3 length equals 14 residues. The V gene's germline CDR1 is MNHEY and CDR2 SVGAGI. The CDR3 nucleotides are TGTGCCAGCAGCCTTACCCACAGTTACAATGAGCAGTTCTTC. Protein: CASSLTHSYNEQFF.

In its sample, this clone was seen many times. The CDR3 spells CASSNEGARVNEQFF. As DNA, the CDR3 is TGTGCCAGCAGTAATGAGGGGGCGCGGGTCAATGAGCAGTTCTTC. This chain links TRBV28 with TRBJ2-1, with TRBD1 matching 7 bases. Per the germline V gene, CDR1 is MDHEN and CDR2 is SYDVKM. With 5 bases clipped from V and 6 bases from J, the junction kept 10 bases outside the gene matches. The CDR3 spans 15 residues.

This clone was counted ten times or more. In DNA form, the CDR3 reads TGTGCCAGCAGTGAGGCTTCTCCCTACGAGCAGTACTTC. Amino acids: CASSEASPYEQYF. This chain links TRBV6-5 with TRBJ2-7, with D unclear. This CDR3 is 13 amino acids long. CDR1 and CDR2 from the germline V gene are MNHEY and SVGAGI. The ends were cut back, 5 bases at V and 2 bases at J, with 10 bases in the middle.

The sample holds many counts of this clone. The chain uses TRBV9 and TRBJ2-7, with 8 positions matching TRBD1. Germline V gives CDR1 SGDLS, CDR2 YYNGEE. The CDR3 totals 16 residues. V lost 0 bases to trimming and J lost 2 bases; unmatched junction nucleotides: 7. CDR3 sequence: CASSVGTGQGTYEQYF. The CDR3 nucleotides are TGTGCCAGCAGCGTAGGGACAGGACAGGGTACCTACGAGCAGTACTTC.

This clone was counted at least ten times. This rearrangement joins TRBV28 to TRBJ1-2; D remains unclear. The germline V and J ends were trimmed by 5 bases and 5 bases, with 6 bases remaining between them. This CDR3 region has 11 residues. CDR1 and CDR2 (germline): MDHEN, SYDVKM. The CDR3 here is CASSLLYGYTF. CDR3 bases: TGTGCCAGCAGTCTCTTGTATGGCTACACCTTC.

This chain links TRBV12-3 or TRBV12-4 with TRBJ2-3; TRBD2 matches 10 bases. V trimming: 8 bases; J trimming: 9 bases; junction bases outside the gene matches: 14. The CDR3 runs to 15 residues. CDR3 nucleotides: TGTGCCAGCGGTCGGAGCGGGGGGGGGAAGGGGACGCAGTATTTT. It translates to CASGRSGGGKGTQYF.

This clone was recorded many times. The chain recombines TRBV12-3 or TRBV12-4 with TRBJ2-1; the match to TRBD2 covers 8 bases. Trimming took 3 bases from V and 4 from J; bases not matched to a gene: 5. The CDR3 has 15 amino acids. CDR3 residues: CASSFMAGGYNEQFF. CDR3 sequence (DNA): TGTGCCAGCAGTTTTATGGCGGGGGGTTACAATGAGCAGTTCTTC.

This clone was found many times. This chain joins TRBV2 and TRBJ2-7; TRBD2 is a possible D gene (6 bases). This CDR3 comprises 15 residues. V was trimmed by 6 bases and J by 4 bases, leaving 19 bases between them. Germline CDR1 SNHLY, CDR2 FYNNEI. CDR3 protein: CASSPGREASYEQYF. The DNA of the CDR3 is TGTGCCAGCAGCCCCGGCAGGGAGGCGTCGTACGAGCAGTACTTC. Full variable domain (remainder filled in from reference TRBV2 and TRBJ2-7): EPEVTQTPSHQVTQMGQEVILRCVPISNHLYFYWYRQILGQKVEFLVSFYNNEISEKSEIFDDQFSVERPDGSNFTLKIRSTKLEDSAMYFCASSPGREASYEQYFGPGTRLTVT.

The CDR3 nucleotides are TGCAGTGTGGACATGAACACTGAAGCTTTCTTT. This translates into CSVDMNTEAFF. V gene TRBV20-1 combines with J gene TRBJ1-1, with a tentative D call TRBD1 (5 bases). The germline V gene has CDR1 DFQATT and CDR2 SNEGSKA (reference sequence). V was shortened by 7 bases and J by 0 bases, with 6 bases between the two germline ends. There are 11 residues in the CDR3.

V is TRBV18 and J is TRBJ1-4; the D gene is possibly TRBD1 (6 bases). CDR1 is KGHSH, CDR2 LQKENI, per germline. The CDR3 has 13 residues. V was shortened by 8 bases and J by 4 bases, with 11 bases between the two germline ends. CDR3 protein: CASRGQLNEKLFF. Here the CDR3 DNA reads TGTGCCAGCCGCGGACAGCTTAATGAAAAACTGTTTTTT.

At least ten counts were recorded for this clone. This rearrangement joins TRBV4-3 to TRBJ2-1, with TRBD2 matching 12 bases. V shed 4 bases, J shed 5 bases, and the junction held 15 bases outside the gene matches. Looked up from germline, CDR1 is LGHNA and CDR2 is YSLEER. CDR3 size: 19 residues. CDR3 amino acids: CASSPRPSGGAPINNEQFF. The CDR3 DNA is TGCGCCAGCAGCCCCCGGCCTAGCGGGGGGGCCCCAATAAACAATGAGCAGTTCTTC.

The table lists this clone with many counts. The V and J genes are TRBV2 and TRBJ2-6; 9 nucleotides agree with TRBD1. CDR1 SNHLY and CDR2 FYNNEI come from the germline V gene. V gave up 8 bases and J gave up 1 base; unmatched junction bases: 9. This CDR3 is built from 17 residues. The chain's CDR3 is CASCQDRGFSGANVLTF. In DNA form, the CDR3 reads TGTGCCAGCTGCCAGGACAGGGGCTTTTCTGGGGCCAACGTCCTGACTTTC.

This clone was seen many times. DNA for the CDR3: TGCAGCGGAACAGGGTGGGGGAACACTGAAGCTTTCTTT. This translates into CSGTGWGNTEAFF. V gene TRBV29-1 combines with J gene TRBJ1-1; maybe TRBD1 (6 bases). Germline assignment: CDR1 SQVTM and CDR2 ANQGSEA. The CDR3 has 13 residues. Between the trimmed V and J ends, which lost 7 bases and 1 base, there was a span of 13 bases.

This clone was found a few times. The chain is built from TRBV9 and TRBJ2-3; 10 positions agree with TRBD2. This CDR3 contains 15 residues. V lost 3 bases and J lost 5; bases outside the gene matches: 6. From germline, CDR1 is SGDLS and CDR2 YYNGEE. The CDR3, as DNA: TGTGCCAGCAGCGGGCTAGCGGGAGCTCGAGATACGCAGTATTTT. Protein: CASSGLAGARDTQYF. Looking up the rest from reference TRBV9 and TRBJ2-3 gives the full variable domain: DSGVTQTPKHLITATGQRVTLRCSPRSGDLSVYWYQQSLDQGLQFLIQYYNGEERAKGNILERFSAQQFPDLHSELNLSSLELGDSALYFCASSGLAGARDTQYFGPGTRLTVL.

This clone was picked up a small number of times. The chain recombines TRBV28 with TRBJ1-5; TRBD1 matches at 11 bases. Trimming removed 3 bases from V and 2 bases from J; junction bases left unmatched: 3. The CDR3 spans 16 residues. Looked up from germline, CDR1 is MDHEN and CDR2 is SYDVKM. This chain's CDR3 is CASSLGQGGGNQPQHF. CDR3 bases: TGTGCCAGCAGTTTGGGACAGGGGGGAGGCAATCAGCCCCAGCATTTT. Together with reference TRBV28 and TRBJ1-5, the CDR3 gives the full variable domain: DVKVTQSSRYLVKRTGEKVFLECVQDMDHENMFWYRQDPGLGLRLIYFSYDVKMKEKGDIPEGYSVSREKKERFSLILESASTNQTSMYLCASSLGQGGGNQPQHFGDGTRLSIL.